The 2 T cell receptor beta chains given below trace back to one sample, sequenced in a study of blood T cells in healthy people across ages. A second PCR of roughly 7 to 11 cycles used a sample-barcoded 5' primer and a J-beta primer mix. TCRdb redid the calling of the 5' RACE reads with MiXCR, one entry per CDR3 protein. Among approximately 2,000,000 distinct CDR3 sequences listed, around 42% were seen once. Source material: blood. The receptors stem from a human donor in good health.

This clonotype has only a few counts. This chain connects TRBV5-1 to TRBJ2-1; 7 nucleotides match TRBD1. The CDR3 contains 15 residues. The germline CDR1 and CDR2 sequences are SGHRS and YFSETQ. Trimming cost V 1 base and J 1 base; bases outside gene matches: 2. CDR3 sequence: CASSLKQGSYNEQFF. CDR3 bases: TGCGCCAGCAGCTTGAAACAGGGGTCCTACAATGAGCAGTTCTTC.

The J gene is TRBJ1-2, the V gene TRBV4-3; weak D call: TRBD1 (5 bases). Germline V gene sequence: CDR1 LGHNA, CDR2 YSLEER. CDR3 length: 14 residues. Trimming removed 0 bases at V and 4 bases at J, with 9 bases between. The CDR3 here is CASSQEKGTYGYTF. CDR3 in DNA: TGCGCCAGCAGCCAAGAGAAGGGGACCTATGGCTACACCTTC.